This paragraph covers one T cell receptor (beta chain) sequence. Its antigen is not known. Trimming stripped 2 bases from V and 6 bases from J, with 17 bases between. Germline V CDR1 and CDR2: SGHTA, FQGTGA. This CDR3 spans 16 amino acids. This record comes from a study of T cells in localized non-small cell lung cancer. Broader study findings: Adjacent lung had a median roughly 60 of the 100 largest tumor clones. Patients showing higher blood T cell density tended to see longer overall survival.

Method: immunoSEQ multiplex PCR; TCRdb's copy keeps in-frame clones and lacks some. The table includes tens of thousands of clones, around 86% detected once. The sequences come from peripheral blood, collected before any cancer treatment. This sequence joins TRBV7-3 and TRBJ2-1; D is possibly TRBD1 or TRBD2 (6 bases each). This sequence originates from a woman aged 18-50 years with stage III lung adenocarcinoma. CDR3 in amino acids: CASSLEGGTRINEQFF. CDR3 DNA: TGTGCCAGCAGCTTAGAAGGCGGGACACGCATCAATGAGCAGTTCTTC.